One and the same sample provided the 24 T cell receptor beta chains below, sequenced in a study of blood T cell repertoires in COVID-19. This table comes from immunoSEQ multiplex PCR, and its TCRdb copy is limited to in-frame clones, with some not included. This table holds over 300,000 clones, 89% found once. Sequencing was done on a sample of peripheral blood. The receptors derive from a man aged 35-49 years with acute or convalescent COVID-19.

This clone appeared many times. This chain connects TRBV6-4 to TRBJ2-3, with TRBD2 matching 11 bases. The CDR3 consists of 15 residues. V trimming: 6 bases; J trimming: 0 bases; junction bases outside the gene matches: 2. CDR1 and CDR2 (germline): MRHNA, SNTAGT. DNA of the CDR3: TGTGCCAGCAGCCGGACTAGCGGGAGCACAGATACGCAGTATTTT. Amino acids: CASSRTSGSTDTQYF.

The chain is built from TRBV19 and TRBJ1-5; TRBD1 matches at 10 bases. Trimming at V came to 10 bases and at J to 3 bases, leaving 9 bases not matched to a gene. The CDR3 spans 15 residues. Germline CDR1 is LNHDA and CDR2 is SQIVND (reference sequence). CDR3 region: CATNRDRGINQPQHF. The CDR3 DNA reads TGTGCCACCAACCGGGACAGGGGTATCAATCAGCCCCAGCATTTT.

In DNA, the CDR3 is TGTGCCAGCAGTTACTCGGCAGCGCCGGGGGATCAGCCCCAGCATTTT. Protein product: CASSYSAAPGDQPQHF. This rearrangement joins TRBV6-5 to TRBJ1-5; tentative D call: TRBD1 (5 bases). Germline V CDR1 and CDR2: MNHEY, SVGAGI. This CDR3 comprises 16 residues. V lost 0 bases to trimming and J lost 5 bases, with 14 bases between them.

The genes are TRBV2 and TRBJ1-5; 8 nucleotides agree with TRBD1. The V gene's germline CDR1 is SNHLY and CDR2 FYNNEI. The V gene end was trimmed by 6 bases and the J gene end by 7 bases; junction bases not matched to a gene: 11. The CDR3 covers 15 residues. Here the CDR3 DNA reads TGTGCCAGCAGCCCGGACAGGGCGGCTGCCCAGCCCCAGCATTTT. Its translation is CASSPDRAAAQPQHF.

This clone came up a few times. The CDR3, as DNA: TGTGCCAGCAAAGAAGGGGACAGGTCAAATCAGCCCCAGCATTTT. Amino acid sequence: CASKEGDRSNQPQHF. This rearrangement joins TRBV28 to TRBJ1-5; 8 bases line up with TRBD1. Germline V lookup: CDR1 MDHEN, CDR2 SYDVKM. The V gene end was trimmed by 7 bases and the J gene end by 4 bases; junction bases not matched to a gene: 9. This CDR3 spans 15 amino acids.

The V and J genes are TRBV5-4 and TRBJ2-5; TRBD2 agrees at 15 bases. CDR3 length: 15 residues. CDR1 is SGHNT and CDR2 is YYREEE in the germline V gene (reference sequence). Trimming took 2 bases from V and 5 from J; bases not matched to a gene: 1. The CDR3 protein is CASSFGLAGGETQYF. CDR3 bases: TGTGCCAGCAGCTTCGGACTAGCGGGGGGGGAGACCCAGTACTTC. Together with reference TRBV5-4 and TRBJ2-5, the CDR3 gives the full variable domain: ETGVTQSPTHLIKTRGQQVTLRCSSQSGHNTVSWYQQALGQGPQFIFQYYREEENGRGNFPPRFSGLQFPNYSSELNVNALELDDSALYLCASSFGLAGGETQYFGPGTRLLVL.

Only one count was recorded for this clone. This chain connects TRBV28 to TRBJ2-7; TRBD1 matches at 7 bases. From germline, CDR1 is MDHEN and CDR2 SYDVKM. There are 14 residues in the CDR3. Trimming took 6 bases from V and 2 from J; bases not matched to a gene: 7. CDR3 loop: CASRFSTGTYEQYF. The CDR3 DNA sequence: TGTGCCAGCAGGTTTTCGACAGGGACCTACGAGCAGTACTTC.

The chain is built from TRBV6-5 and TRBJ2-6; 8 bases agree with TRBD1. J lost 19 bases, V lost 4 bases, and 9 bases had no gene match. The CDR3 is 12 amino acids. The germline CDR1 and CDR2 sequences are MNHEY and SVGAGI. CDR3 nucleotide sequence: TGTGCCAGCAGTTCCAGGACAGGGCAGAGAACTTTC. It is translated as CASSSRTGQRTF.

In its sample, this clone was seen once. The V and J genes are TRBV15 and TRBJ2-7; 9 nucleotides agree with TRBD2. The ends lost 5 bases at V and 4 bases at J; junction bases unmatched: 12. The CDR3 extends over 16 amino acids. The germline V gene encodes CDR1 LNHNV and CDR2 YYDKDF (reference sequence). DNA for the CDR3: TGTGCCACCAGCGGAGGGACGGGACTAGCAGGATACGAGCAGTACTTC. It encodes CATSGGTGLAGYEQYF.

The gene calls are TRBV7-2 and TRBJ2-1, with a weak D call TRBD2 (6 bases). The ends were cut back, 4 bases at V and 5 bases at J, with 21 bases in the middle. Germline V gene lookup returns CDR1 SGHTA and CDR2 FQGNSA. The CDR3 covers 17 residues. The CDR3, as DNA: TGTGCCAGCAGCTCGCGGGTAGGGCTAGCGACTAACAATGAGCAGTTCTTC. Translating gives CASSSRVGLATNNEQFF.

The CDR3 region has the DNA TGTGCCAGCAGCTTAGATTTTGCGTCTACCAATGAGCAGTTCTTC. This encodes CASSLDFASTNEQFF. The chain employs TRBV11-2 and TRBJ2-1; D not certain. CDR3 size: 15 residues. Between the trimmed V and J ends, which lost 0 bases and 6 bases, there was a span of 12 bases. The V gene's germline CDR1 is SGHAT and CDR2 FQNNGV. The full variable domain, rest sourced from reference TRBV11-2 and TRBJ2-1, is EAGVAQSPRYKIIEKRQSVAFWCNPISGHATLYWYQQILGQGPKLLIQFQNNGVVDDSQLPKDRFSAERLKGVDSTLKIQPAKLEDSAVYLCASSLDFASTNEQFFGPGTRLTVL.

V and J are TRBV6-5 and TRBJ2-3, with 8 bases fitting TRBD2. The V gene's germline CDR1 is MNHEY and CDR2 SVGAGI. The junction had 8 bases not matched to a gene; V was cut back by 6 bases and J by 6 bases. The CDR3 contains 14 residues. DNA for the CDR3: TGTGCCAGCAGCCGCGGGGGGAACGGGGATACGCAGTATTTT. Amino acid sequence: CASSRGGNGDTQYF.

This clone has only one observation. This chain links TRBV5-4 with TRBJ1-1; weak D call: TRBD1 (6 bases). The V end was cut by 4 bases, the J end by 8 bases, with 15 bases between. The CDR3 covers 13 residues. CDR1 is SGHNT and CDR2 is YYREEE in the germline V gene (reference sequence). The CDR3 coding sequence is TGTGCCAGCAGCCTGGACAGTTTTGGGGAAGCTTTCTTT. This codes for CASSLDSFGEAFF.

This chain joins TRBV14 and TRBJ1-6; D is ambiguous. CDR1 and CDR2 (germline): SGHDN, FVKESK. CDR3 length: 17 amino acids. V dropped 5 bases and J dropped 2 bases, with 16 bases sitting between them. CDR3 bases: TGTGCCAGCAGCGCAGACGGAGTATGGACCTATAATTCACCCCTCCACTTT. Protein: CASSADGVWTYNSPLHF.

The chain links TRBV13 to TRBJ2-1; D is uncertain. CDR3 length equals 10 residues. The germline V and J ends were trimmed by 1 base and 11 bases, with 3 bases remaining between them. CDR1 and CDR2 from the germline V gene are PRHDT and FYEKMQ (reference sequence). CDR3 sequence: CASSLDKQFF. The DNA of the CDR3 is TGTGCCAGCAGCTTAGACAAGCAGTTCTTC. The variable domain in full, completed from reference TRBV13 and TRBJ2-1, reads AAGVIQSPRHLIKEKRETATLKCYPIPRHDTVYWYQQGPGQDPQFLISFYEKMQSDKGSIPDRFSAQQFSDYHSELNMSSLELGDSALYFCASSLDKQFFGPGTRLTVL.

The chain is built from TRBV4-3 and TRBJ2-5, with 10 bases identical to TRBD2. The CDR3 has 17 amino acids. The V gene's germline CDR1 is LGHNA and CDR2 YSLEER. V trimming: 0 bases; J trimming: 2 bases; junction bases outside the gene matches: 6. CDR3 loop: CASSQEFSGGKQETQYF. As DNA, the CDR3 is TGCGCCAGCAGCCAAGAATTTAGCGGGGGGAAACAAGAGACCCAGTACTTC.

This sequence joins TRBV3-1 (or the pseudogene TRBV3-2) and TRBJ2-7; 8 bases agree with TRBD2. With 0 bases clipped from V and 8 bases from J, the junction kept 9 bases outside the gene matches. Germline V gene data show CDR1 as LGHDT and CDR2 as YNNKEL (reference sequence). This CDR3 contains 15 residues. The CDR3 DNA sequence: TGTGCCAGCAGCCAAGATAATACTAGCGGTAGGAAGCAGTACTTC. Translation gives CASSQDNTSGRKQYF.

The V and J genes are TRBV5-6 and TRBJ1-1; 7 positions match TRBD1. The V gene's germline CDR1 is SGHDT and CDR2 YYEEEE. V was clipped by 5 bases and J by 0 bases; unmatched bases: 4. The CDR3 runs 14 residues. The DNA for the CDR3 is TGTGCCAGCAGGGACGGACAGGTGAACACTGAAGCTTTCTTT. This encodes CASRDGQVNTEAFF. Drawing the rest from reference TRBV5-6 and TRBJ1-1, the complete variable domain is DAGVTQSPTHLIKTRGQQVTLRCSPKSGHDTVSWYQQALGQGPQFIFQYYEEEERQRGNFPDRFSGHQFPNYSSELNVNALLLGDSALYLCASRDGQVNTEAFFGQGTRLTVV.

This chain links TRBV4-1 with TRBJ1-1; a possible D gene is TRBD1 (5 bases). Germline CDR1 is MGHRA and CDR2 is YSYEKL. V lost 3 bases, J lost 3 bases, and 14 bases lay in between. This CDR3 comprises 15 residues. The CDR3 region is CASSHRAGMYTEAFF. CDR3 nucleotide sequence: TGCGCCAGCAGCCACAGAGCAGGGATGTACACTGAAGCTTTCTTT.

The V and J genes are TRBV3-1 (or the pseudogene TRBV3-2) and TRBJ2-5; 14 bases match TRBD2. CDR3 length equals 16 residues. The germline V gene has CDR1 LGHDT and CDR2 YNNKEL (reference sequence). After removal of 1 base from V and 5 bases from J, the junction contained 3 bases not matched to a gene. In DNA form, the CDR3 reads TGTGCCAGCAGCCAAGGGACTAGCGGGGGGATGGAGACCCAGTACTTC. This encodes CASSQGTSGGMETQYF.

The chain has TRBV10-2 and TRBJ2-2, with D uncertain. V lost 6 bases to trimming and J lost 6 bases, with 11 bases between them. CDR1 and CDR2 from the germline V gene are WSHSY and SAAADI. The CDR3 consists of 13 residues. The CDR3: CASRTGSAGELFF. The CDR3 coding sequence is TGCGCCAGCAGGACGGGTTCAGCCGGGGAGCTGTTTTTT.

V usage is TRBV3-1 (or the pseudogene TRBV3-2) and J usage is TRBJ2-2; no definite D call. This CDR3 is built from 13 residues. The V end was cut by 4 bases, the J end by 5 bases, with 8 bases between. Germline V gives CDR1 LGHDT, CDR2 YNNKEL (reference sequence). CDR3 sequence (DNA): TGTGCCAGCAGCCGTACCGGGACCGGGGAGCTGTTTTTT. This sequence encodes CASSRTGTGELFF.

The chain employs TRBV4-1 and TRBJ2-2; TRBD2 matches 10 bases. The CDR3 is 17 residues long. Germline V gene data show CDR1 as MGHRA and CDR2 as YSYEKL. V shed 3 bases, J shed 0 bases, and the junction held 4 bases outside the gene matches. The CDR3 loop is CASSQAAGGANTGELFF. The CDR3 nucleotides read TGCGCCAGCAGCCAGGCAGCGGGGGGGGCGAACACCGGGGAGCTGTTTTTT.

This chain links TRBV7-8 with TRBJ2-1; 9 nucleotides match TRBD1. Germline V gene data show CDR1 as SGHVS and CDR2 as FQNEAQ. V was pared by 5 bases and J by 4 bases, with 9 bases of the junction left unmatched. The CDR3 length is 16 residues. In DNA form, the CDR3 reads TGTGCCAGCAGCCCCGACAGGGGACAGGGTTACAATGAGCAGTTCTTC. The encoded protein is CASSPDRGQGYNEQFF.